This T cell receptor beta chain was sequenced in a study of cytomegalovirus exposure and HLA in healthy donors. The primer mix had 60 Vbeta and 13 Jbeta primers. Produced via immunoSEQ multiplex PCR; TCRdb's table is partial and in-frame only. The data hold about 300,000 clones, with about nine tenths observed a single time. This clone has more than one count but fewer than ten. CDR1 and CDR2 (germline): LNHNV, YYDKDF (reference sequence). The CDR3 runs to 13 residues. The V and J ends lost 6 bases and 2 bases respectively, with 8 bases between them. This clonotype was obtained from a man in his forties or fifties in good health and CMV-seropositive. The chain employs TRBV15 and TRBJ2-1, with a weak D call TRBD2 (6 bases). Sequences were obtained from PBMCs. The CDR3: CATRPSAYNEQFF. CDR3 DNA: TGTGCCACCAGGCCTAGCGCCTACAATGAGCAGTTCTTC. The whole variable domain, remainder taken from reference TRBV15 and TRBJ2-1, is DAMVIQNPRYQVTQFGKPVTLSCSQTLNHNVMYWYQQKSSQAPKLLFHYYDKDFNNEADTPDNFQSRRPNTSFCFLDIRSPGLGDTAMYLCATRPSAYNEQFFGPGTRLTVL.